The T cell receptor beta chain described here comes from a study of blood T cell repertoires in COVID-19. Study summary: COVID-19 samples, acute and convalescent, were from the United States, Italy and Spain.

V lost 4 bases to trimming and J lost 1 base, with 16 bases between them. Germline values: CDR1 GTSNPN, CDR2 SVGIG (reference sequence). CDR3 size: 15 residues. Libraries were prepared by immunoSEQ multiplex PCR; TCRdb keeps only in-frame clonotypes and omits some of them. The sample has hundreds of thousands of clones, 85% to 90% seen once. The source is a man aged 45 to 65 who had been exposed to COVID-19. This chain joins TRBV30 and TRBJ1-1; D ambiguous. Material: PBMCs or T cells enriched from blood (not recorded which). The CDR3 loop is CAWKVYGGPNTEAFF. CDR3 sequence (DNA): TGTGCCTGGAAGGTTTATGGAGGTCCGAACACTGAAGCTTTCTTT.